The clone carrying this T cell receptor beta chain was found many times. The CDR3 has 13 amino acids. The V gene end was trimmed by 7 bases and the J gene end by 7 bases; junction bases not matched to a gene: 10. The V gene's germline CDR1 is SEHNR and CDR2 FQNEAQ (reference sequence). The data are from a study of T cells in Graves' hyperthyroidism and ophthalmopathy. For ophthalmopathy patients, the Clinical Activity Score was at least 3 and the NOSPECS grade at least 4; duration was under 3 months. Not enrolled were patients with uncontrolled infection, other autoimmune disease, pregnancy or lactation. Researchers took RNA transcripts and amplified the TCR beta CDR3 regions from them. Initially, a first-round RT-PCR of the TCR CDR3 employed the HTBI primer set. TCRdb used MiXCR to reprocess the multiplex PCR reads, holding one entry per CDR3 protein. The repertoire includes almost 500,000 distinct CDR3 sequences, 22% of them detected once, and around 54% sits in the top ten.

The sample was blood. The chain uses TRBV7-9 and TRBJ2-7; 7 positions match TRBD2. The TCR was taken from a woman between 70 and 85 years old with Graves' ophthalmopathy. CDR3 in amino acids: CASIMAGAGEQYF. As DNA, the CDR3 is TGTGCCAGCATCATGGCGGGAGCAGGAGAGCAGTACTTC.